This T cell receptor beta chain is from a study of T cell responses to AZD1222 COVID-19 vaccine. Overall study results and limits: Increased Spike-specific TCR breadth and depth were observed after two AZD1222 doses. Targeting of unmutated variant regions was reportedly seen in nearly half of spike-specific TCRs.

Turning to this clone: The target antigen is unknown.

Method: immunoSEQ multiplex PCR; TCRdb's copy keeps in-frame clones and lacks some. Altogether 150,000 to 200,000 clones are present, 85% to 95% being singletons, with the ten largest covering approximately 0.69%. The TCR sequence derives from an adult in good health. The source material was peripheral blood, sampled on day 0 of AZD1222 vaccination.

The CDR3 spells CASSQDRGDGYTF. CDR3 DNA: TGCGCCAGCAGTCAGGACAGGGGGGATGGCTACACCTTC. The chain recombines TRBV4-1 with TRBJ1-2, with 10 bases matching TRBD1. This CDR3 has 13 amino acids. Looked up from germline, CDR1 is MGHRA and CDR2 is YSYEKL. After removal of 6 bases from V and 6 bases from J, the junction contained 4 bases not matched to a gene.